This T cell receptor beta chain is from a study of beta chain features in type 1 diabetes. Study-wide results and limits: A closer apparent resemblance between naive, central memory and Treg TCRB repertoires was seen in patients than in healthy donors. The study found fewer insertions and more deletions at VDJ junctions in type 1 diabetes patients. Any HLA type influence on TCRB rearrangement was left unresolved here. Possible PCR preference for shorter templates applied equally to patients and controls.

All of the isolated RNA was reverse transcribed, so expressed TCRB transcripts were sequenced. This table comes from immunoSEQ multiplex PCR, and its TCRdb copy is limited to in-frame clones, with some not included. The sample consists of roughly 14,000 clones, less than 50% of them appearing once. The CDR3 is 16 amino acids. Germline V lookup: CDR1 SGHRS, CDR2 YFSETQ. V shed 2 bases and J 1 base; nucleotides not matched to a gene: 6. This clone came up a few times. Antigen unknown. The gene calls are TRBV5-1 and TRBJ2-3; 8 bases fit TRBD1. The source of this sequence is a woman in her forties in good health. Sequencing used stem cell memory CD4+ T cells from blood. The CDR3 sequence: CASSLEDRAGTDTQYF. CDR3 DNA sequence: TGCGCCAGCAGCTTAGAGGACAGGGCCGGCACAGATACGCAGTATTTT.